The TCR beta chain under discussion was sequenced for a study of T cells in Graves' hyperthyroidism and ophthalmopathy. Germline CDR1 and CDR2: DFQATT and SNEGSKA (reference sequence). Germline trimming cut 0 bases from V and 6 bases from J; bases unmatched to any gene: 9. CDR3 length equals 15 residues. Patients having uncontrolled infection, another autoimmune disease, pregnancy or lactation were not included. This clonotype has at least ten counts. The antigen remains unidentified. Researchers took RNA transcripts and amplified the TCR beta CDR3 regions from them. Researchers ran a first-round RT-PCR on the TCR CDR3 using the HTBI primer set. TCRdb reanalysed the multiplex PCR reads using MiXCR and keeps one entry per CDR3 protein. The table records some 620,000 distinct CDR3 sequences, about a sixth of them present only once. Regarding the study as a whole: The model foresaw ophthalmopathy a median around 6 months prior to onset. Within blood appeared most thyroid clonotypes that had expanded above 0.001.

The gene calls are TRBV20-1 and TRBJ2-7; TRBD2 aligns across 9 bases. The sample was blood. This receptor was obtained from a woman in her twenties or thirties with Graves' hyperthyroidism. This CDR3 reads CSARESGLAGFEQYF. CDR3 DNA: TGCAGTGCTAGAGAGTCGGGGCTAGCGGGATTCGAGCAGTACTTC.